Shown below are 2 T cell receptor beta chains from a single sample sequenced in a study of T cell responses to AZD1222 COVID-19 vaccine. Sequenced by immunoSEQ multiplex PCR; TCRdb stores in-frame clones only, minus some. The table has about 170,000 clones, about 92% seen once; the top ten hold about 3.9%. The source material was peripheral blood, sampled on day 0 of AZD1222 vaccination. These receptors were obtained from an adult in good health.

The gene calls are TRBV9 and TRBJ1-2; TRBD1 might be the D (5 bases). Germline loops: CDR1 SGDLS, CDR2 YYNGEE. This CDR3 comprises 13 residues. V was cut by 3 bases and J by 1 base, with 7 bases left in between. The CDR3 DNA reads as TGTGCCAGCAGCGGACAGCGTAACTATGGCTACACCTTC. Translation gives CASSGQRNYGYTF.

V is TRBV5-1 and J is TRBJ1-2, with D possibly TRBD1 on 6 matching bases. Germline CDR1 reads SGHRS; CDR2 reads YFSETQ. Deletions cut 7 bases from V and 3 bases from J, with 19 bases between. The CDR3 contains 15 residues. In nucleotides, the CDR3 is TGCGCCAGCGCTATGATACAGGGAATCTACTATGGCTACACCTTC. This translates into CASAMIQGIYYGYTF.